These T cell receptor beta chains were read from a single sample in a study of beta chain features in type 1 diabetes. The data were produced by immunoSEQ multiplex PCR, yet TCRdb's version contains in-frame clones alone and is incomplete. The repertoire includes about 150,000 clones, around 9% of them detected once, and 0.65% to 0.9% sits in the top ten. Specimen: central memory CD4+ T cells from blood. The source is a woman aged 25 to 39 with type 1 diabetes. Both conserved end residues are part of each CDR3. A D gene is named only where the DNA matches it firmly. Where a row states a size, it is once, few, many or the class of an expanded clone; other rows omit it.

d_call clone_size j_call v_call cdr3_aa cdr3_nt
. . TRBJ1-2 TRBV5-1 CASSLVVAYGYTF TGCGCCAGCAGCTTGGTAGTAGCCTATGGCTACACCTTC
. few TRBJ2-7 TRBV6-5 CASSPRVRQDHEQYF TGTGCCAGCAGTCCGAGGGTTAGACAGGACCACGAGCAGTACTTC
. . TRBJ2-4 TRBV7-2 CASSHTRGRVDIQYF TGTGCCAGCAGCCACACGCGAGGCAGGGTGGACATTCAGTACTTC
. . TRBJ1-2 TRBV27 CASSSQDTYGYTF TGTGCCAGCAGTTCACAGGACACCTATGGCTACACCTTC
. . TRBJ1-1 TRBV6-1 CASRQDYTEAFF TGTGCCTCTCGACAGGACTACACTGAAGCTTTCTTT
. . TRBJ2-2 TRBV9 CASTGDTGELFF TGTGCCAGCACCGGAGATACCGGGGAGCTGTTTTTT
. few TRBJ1-2 TRBV4-2 CASSQESVYGYTF TGTGCCAGCAGCCAAGAGTCGGTCTATGGCTACACCTTC
. . TRBJ2-1 TRBV28 CASSISQGRGEQFF TGTGCCAGCAGTATTTCACAGGGAAGAGGTGAGCAGTTCTTC
TRBD1 . TRBJ1-3 TRBV4-1 CASSQDGTGVGNTIYF TGCGCCAGCAGCCAAGATGGGACAGGGGTTGGAAACACCATATATTTT
TRBD2 . TRBJ2-1 TRBV6-6 CASSFSGGPNEQFF TGTGCCAGCAGTTTCTCGGGAGGCCCAAATGAGCAGTTCTTC
. . TRBJ1-1 TRBV6-1 CASSEIQVIEAFF TGTGCCAGCAGTGAGATACAGGTAATAGAAGCTTTCTTT
TRBD2 few TRBJ2-7 TRBV11-1 CASSLGLAGREQYF TGTGCCAGCAGCTTGGGACTAGCCGGGAGGGAGCAGTACTTC
TRBD1 . TRBJ1-2 TRBV5-1 CASSTGQGDGYTF TGCGCCAGCAGCACTGGACAGGGAGATGGCTACACCTTC
TRBD1 few TRBJ2-2 TRBV29-1 CSVEKDRGLGELFF TGCAGCGTTGAAAAGGACAGGGGGCTCGGGGAGCTGTTTTTT
. few TRBJ2-5 TRBV25-1 CASSRGQETQYF TGTGCCAGCAGTAGGGGTCAAGAGACCCAGTACTTC
TRBD2 few TRBJ2-3 TRBV5-1 CASSFTSATDTQYF TGCGCCAGCAGCTTTACTAGCGCCACAGATACGCAGTATTTT
. few TRBJ2-2 TRBV9 CASSVFWNTGELFF TGTGCCAGCAGCGTTTTCTGGAACACCGGGGAGCTGTTTTTT
. . TRBJ2-2 TRBV18 CASSPGAERTGELFF TGTGCCAGCTCACCAGGGGCTGAGAGGACCGGGGAGCTGTTTTTT
TRBD1 few TRBJ1-1 TRBV27 CAAWPQGKNTEAFF TGTGCCGCCTGGCCACAGGGGAAGAACACTGAAGCTTTCTTT
TRBD1 few TRBJ2-7 TRBV5-1 CASSSGQGNEQYF TGCGCCAGCAGCTCCGGACAGGGCAACGAGCAGTACTTC
TRBD2 . TRBJ2-7 TRBV4-2 CASSRTGTSGGYEQYF TGTGCCAGCAGCCGGACCGGGACTAGCGGAGGCTACGAGCAGTACTTC
TRBD1 few TRBJ2-7 TRBV2 CASRDRGDEQYF TGTGCCAGCAGGGACAGGGGGGACGAGCAGTACTTC
TRBD2 . TRBJ2-1 TRBV28 CASSLERENPIF TGTGCCAGCAGTTTAGAGCGGGAGAACCCCATCTTC
TRBD1 few TRBJ1-2 TRBV27 CASSSSWDRRDNYGYTF TGTGCCAGCAGTTCATCCTGGGACAGGCGCGATAACTATGGCTACACCTTC
. . TRBJ2-5 TRBV19 CASSIPGSETQYF TGTGCCAGTAGTATCCCCGGGTCGGAGACCCAGTACTTC
TRBD2 . TRBJ2-7 TRBV11-2 CASSLESATSGRRGKYF TGTGCCAGCAGCTTAGAGAGTGCGACTAGCGGGAGGCGCGGGAAGTACTTC
TRBD1 . TRBJ1-5 TRBV30 CAWGGTGRKTQHF TGTGCCTGGGGGGGGACAGGGAGAAAGACCCAGCATTTT
. few TRBJ2-5 TRBV29-1 CSVELAGTETQYF TGCAGCGTTGAATTAGCCGGTACAGAGACCCAGTACTTC
. once TRBJ2-3 TRBV11-3 CASSLVGTSTDTQYF TGTGCCAGCAGCTTAGTCGGGACTAGCACAGATACGCAGTATTTT
TRBD1 . TRBJ2-4 TRBV12-5 CASGLVGTGGGNAKNIQYF TGTGCTAGTGGTTTGGTAGGAACAGGGGGCGGGAATGCCAAAAACATTCAGTACTTC
. few TRBJ1-4 TRBV7-2 CASSSQVNNEKLFF TGTGCCAGCAGCTCCCAGGTGAATAATGAAAAACTGTTTTTT
. few TRBJ2-7 TRBV5-1 CASSLAVGGVNEQYF TGCGCCAGCAGCTTGGCGGTGGGGGGTGTCAACGAGCAGTACTTC
. . TRBJ1-2 TRBV5-1 CASSPDQGSYGYTF TGCGCCAGCAGCCCGGATCAGGGCTCCTATGGCTACACCTTC
TRBD1 few TRBJ1-2 TRBV5-4 CASSRDRGMNYGYTF TGTGCCAGCAGCCGGGACAGGGGGATGAACTATGGCTACACCTTC
. . TRBJ1-5 TRBV27 CASSFSSGAGNQPQHF TGTGCCAGCAGTTTCTCCTCAGGGGCCGGCAATCAGCCCCAGCATTTT
TRBD1 few TRBJ2-1 TRBV6-6 CASRLGQHEQFF TGTGCCAGCAGGCTGGGACAGCATGAGCAGTTCTTC
. few TRBJ2-4 TRBV18 CASSPLRRGLAKNIQYF TGTGCCAGCTCACCATTGAGGAGAGGCCTAGCCAAAAACATTCAGTACTTC
. few TRBJ1-5 TRBV18 CASSPDFTEPQHF TGTGCCAGCTCACCCGACTTCACGGAGCCCCAGCATTTT
. few TRBJ1-3 TRBV5-4 CASSLSTGNTIYF TGTGCCAGCAGCTTGTCCACTGGAAACACCATATATTTT
. . TRBJ1-1 TRBV5-1 CASGEGPGTEAFF TGCGCCAGCGGGGAGGGGCCGGGTACTGAAGCTTTCTTT
TRBD2 . TRBJ2-1 TRBV5-1 CASSPSGKRESEQFF TGCGCCAGCAGCCCCTCGGGCAAGCGGGAGAGTGAGCAGTTCTTC
TRBD2 few TRBJ2-5 TRBV11-1 CASSLDVSGGEETQYF TGTGCCAGCAGCTTAGATGTGTCGGGAGGAGAAGAGACCCAGTACTTC
. . TRBJ1-1 TRBV5-6 CASSLEFGGSAFF TGTGCCAGCAGCTTGGAGTTTGGGGGCTCAGCTTTCTTT
TRBD2 . TRBJ2-7 TRBV2 CASSRGLADYYEQYF TGTGCCAGCAGCCGAGGACTAGCGGATTACTACGAGCAGTACTTC
TRBD1 few TRBJ1-2 TRBV6-5 CASSRGQYDYGYTF TGTGCCAGCAGCCGGGGACAGTACGACTATGGCTACACCTTC
TRBD2 . TRBJ2-2 TRBV11-3 CASSFEREYNTGELFF TGTGCCAGCAGCTTCGAGCGGGAGTATAACACCGGGGAGCTGTTTTTT
TRBD1 few TRBJ2-7 TRBV10-3 CAISIQGVSDEQYF TGTGCCATCAGTATACAGGGGGTATCGGACGAGCAGTACTTC
TRBD1 few TRBJ1-2 TRBV4-1 CASSPDRERGTNYGYTF TGCGCCAGCAGCCCGGACAGGGAAAGGGGGACTAACTATGGCTACACCTTC
. many TRBJ2-7 TRBV29-1 CSVGEYEQYF TGCAGCGTCGGAGAGTACGAGCAGTACTTC
TRBD1 . TRBJ2-7 TRBV6-5 CASSYSPGTGLTQYF TGTGCCAGCAGTTATTCCCCCGGGACAGGTTTGACGCAGTACTTC
TRBD2 few TRBJ2-7 TRBV29-1 CSVERLAGGAYEQYF TGCAGCGTTGAAAGGCTAGCGGGCGGGGCCTACGAGCAGTACTTC
TRBD1 . TRBJ1-5 TRBV18 CASSGGQGNQPQHF TGTGCCAGCTCTGGGGGACAGGGGAATCAGCCCCAGCATTTT
. few TRBJ1-1 TRBV29-1 CSGGLNTEAFF TGCAGCGGGGGACTCAACACTGAAGCTTTCTTT
. . TRBJ2-1 TRBV7-9 CASSLVGRYNEQFF TGTGCCAGCAGCTTAGTGGGCAGATACAATGAGCAGTTCTTC
. . TRBJ2-7 TRBV7-8 CASSLAGDLYEQYF TGTGCCAGCAGCTTAGCAGGGGATCTCTACGAGCAGTACTTC